The subject of this entry is one T cell receptor (beta chain). Its antigen remains unidentified. The CDR3 loop spans 15 amino acids. CDR1 is SEHNR, CDR2 FQNEAQ, per germline (reference sequence). V lost 1 base and J 1 base, leaving 10 bases between the germline ends. One entry per CDR3 protein results from TCRdb running MiXCR on the reads. The sample lists 250,000 or so distinct CDR3 sequences; over 15% were seen once. This specimen comes from a study of T cell repertoires in cytomegalovirus infection. General study findings and limits: Summed frequency of public TCR beta families distinguished CMV carriers with the relevant HLA.

The chain is built from TRBV7-9 and TRBJ1-1; tentatively, D is TRBD1 (5 bases). The source of this sequence is a human donor in good health (CMV status not recorded). Some clones in this sample may be carry-over from other donors' samples. The sequencing input was CD8+ T cells from PBMCs. The CDR3 protein is CASSLGAGRNTEAFF. The CDR3 nucleotides are TGTGCCAGCAGCTTAGGGGCAGGGAGGAACACTGAAGCTTTCTTT.